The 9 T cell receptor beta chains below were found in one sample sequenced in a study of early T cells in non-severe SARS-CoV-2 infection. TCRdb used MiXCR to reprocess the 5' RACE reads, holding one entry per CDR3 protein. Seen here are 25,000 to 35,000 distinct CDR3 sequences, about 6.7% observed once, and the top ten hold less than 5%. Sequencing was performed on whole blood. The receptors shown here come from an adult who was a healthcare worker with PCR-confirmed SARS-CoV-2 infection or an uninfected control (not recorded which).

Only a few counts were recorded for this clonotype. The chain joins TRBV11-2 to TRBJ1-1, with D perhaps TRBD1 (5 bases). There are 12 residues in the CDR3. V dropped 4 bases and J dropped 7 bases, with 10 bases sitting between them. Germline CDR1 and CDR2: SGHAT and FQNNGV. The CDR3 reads CASSSGPVEAFF. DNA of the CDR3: TGTGCCAGCAGCTCGGGACCGGTTGAAGCTTTCTTT.

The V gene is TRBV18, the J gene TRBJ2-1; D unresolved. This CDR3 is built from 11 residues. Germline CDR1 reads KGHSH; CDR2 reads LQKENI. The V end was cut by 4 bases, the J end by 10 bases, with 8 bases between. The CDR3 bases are TGTGCCAGCTCACGCCCCCCGGAGCAGTTCTTC. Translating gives CASSRPPEQFF.

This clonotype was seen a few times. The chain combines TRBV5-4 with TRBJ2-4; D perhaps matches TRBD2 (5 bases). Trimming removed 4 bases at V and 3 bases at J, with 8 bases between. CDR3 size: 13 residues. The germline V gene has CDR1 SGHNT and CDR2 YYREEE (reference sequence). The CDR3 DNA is TGTGCCAGCAGCGACCGGGACAAAAACATTCAGTACTTC. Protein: CASSDRDKNIQYF.

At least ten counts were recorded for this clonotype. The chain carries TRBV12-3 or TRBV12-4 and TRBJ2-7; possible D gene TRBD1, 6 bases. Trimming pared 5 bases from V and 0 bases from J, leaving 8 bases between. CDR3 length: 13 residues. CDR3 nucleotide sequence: TGTGCCAGCAGTAACAGGGTCTCCTACGAGCAGTACTTC. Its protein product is CASSNRVSYEQYF.

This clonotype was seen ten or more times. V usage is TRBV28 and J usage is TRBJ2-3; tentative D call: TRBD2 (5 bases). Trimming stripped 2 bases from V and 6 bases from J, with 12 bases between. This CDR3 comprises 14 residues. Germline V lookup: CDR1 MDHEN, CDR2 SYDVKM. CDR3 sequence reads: CASSLMSGWDTQYF. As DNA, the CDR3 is TGTGCCAGCAGTTTAATGTCGGGGTGGGATACGCAGTATTTT.

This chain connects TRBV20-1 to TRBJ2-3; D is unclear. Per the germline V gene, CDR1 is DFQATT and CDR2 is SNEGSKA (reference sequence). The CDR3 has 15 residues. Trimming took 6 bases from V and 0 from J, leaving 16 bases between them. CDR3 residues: CSATGRSTSTDTQYF. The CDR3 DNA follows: TGCAGTGCCACCGGGCGGAGCACTAGCACAGATACGCAGTATTTT.

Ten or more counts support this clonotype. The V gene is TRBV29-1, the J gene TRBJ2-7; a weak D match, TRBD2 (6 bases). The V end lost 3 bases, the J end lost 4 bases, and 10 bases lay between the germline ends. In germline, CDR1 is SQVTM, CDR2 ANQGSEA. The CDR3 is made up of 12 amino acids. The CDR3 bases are TGCAGCGTTGAGGGACTTGGGTACGAGCAGTACTTC. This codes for CSVEGLGYEQYF.

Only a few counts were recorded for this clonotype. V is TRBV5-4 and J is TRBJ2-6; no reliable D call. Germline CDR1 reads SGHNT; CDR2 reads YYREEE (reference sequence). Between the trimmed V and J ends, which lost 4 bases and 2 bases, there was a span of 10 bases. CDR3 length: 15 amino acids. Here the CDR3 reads CASSPDITGANVLTF. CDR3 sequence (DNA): TGTGCCAGCAGCCCCGACATCACTGGGGCCAACGTCCTGACTTTC.

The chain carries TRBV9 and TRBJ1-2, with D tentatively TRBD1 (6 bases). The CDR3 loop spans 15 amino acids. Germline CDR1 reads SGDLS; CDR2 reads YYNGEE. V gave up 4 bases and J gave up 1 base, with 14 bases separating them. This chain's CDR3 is CASSPRQERNYGYTF. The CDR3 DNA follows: TGTGCCAGCAGCCCTCGACAGGAACGTAACTATGGCTACACCTTC.